A selection of T cell receptor beta chains follows, all from one sample in a study of shared clonotypes between healthy human individuals. The protocol was immunoSEQ multiplex PCR, while the TCRdb copy is restricted to in-frame clones and leaves out a portion. This sample carries around 1.1 million clones, about 72% of them seen once, and the ten largest clones take about 0.94%. Input material: memory CD4+ T cells from PBMCs. The receptor source for this set is a man younger than 35 in good health. Some clones in this sample may be carry-over from other donors' samples. Each CDR3 is given with its conserved first and last residue. The order of the fields is D gene, J gene, V gene, clone size, CDR3 protein, CDR3 DNA. The D gene is left open where the match is weak. Clone size is stated in some rows and not others, as once, few, many or a class when expanded.

d_gene: TRBD2; j_gene: TRBJ2-7; v_gene: TRBV27; abundance: NA; CDR3aa: CASTPPGLAGGSSYEQYF; CDR3nt: TGTGCCAGCACCCCCCCGGGACTAGCGGGAGGATCCTCCTACGAGCAGTACTTC
d_gene: TRBD1; j_gene: TRBJ1-2; v_gene: TRBV6-4; abundance: NA; CDR3aa: CASNPGQGVYGYTF; CDR3nt: TGTGCCAGCAACCCAGGACAGGGAGTCTATGGCTACACCTTC
d_gene: NA; j_gene: TRBJ2-5; v_gene: TRBV28; abundance: once; CDR3aa: CASSSPFQETQYF; CDR3nt: TGTGCCAGCAGTTCCCCATTCCAAGAGACCCAGTACTTC
d_gene: NA; j_gene: TRBJ2-3; v_gene: TRBV29-1; abundance: NA; CDR3aa: CSVATAQLNPDTQYF; CDR3nt: TGCAGCGTAGCCACGGCGCAACTAAATCCAGATACGCAGTATTTT
d_gene: NA; j_gene: TRBJ1-2; v_gene: TRBV6-5; abundance: NA; CDR3aa: CASSYSFQGGYTF; CDR3nt: TGTGCCAGCAGTTACTCGTTCCAGGGAGGCTACACCTTC
d_gene: NA; j_gene: TRBJ1-5; v_gene: TRBV28; abundance: NA; CDR3aa: CASSLKGVHQPQHF; CDR3nt: TGTGCCAGCAGCTTAAAAGGGGTGCATCAGCCCCAGCATTTT
d_gene: NA; j_gene: TRBJ2-7; v_gene: TRBV28; abundance: NA; CDR3aa: CASSLTDEYEQYF; CDR3nt: TGTGCCAGCAGTTTGACGGACGAATACGAGCAGTACTTC
d_gene: NA; j_gene: TRBJ1-2; v_gene: TRBV19; abundance: NA; CDR3aa: CASSPRTTTPGYTF; CDR3nt: TGTGCCAGTAGCCCTCGGACCACGACACCGGGCTACACCTTC
d_gene: NA; j_gene: TRBJ2-3; v_gene: TRBV28; abundance: NA; CDR3aa: CASGGRSTDTQYF; CDR3nt: TGTGCCAGCGGAGGTCGAAGCACAGATACGCAGTATTTT
d_gene: NA; j_gene: TRBJ2-5; v_gene: TRBV5-1; abundance: NA; CDR3aa: CASSLQGGAQETQYF; CDR3nt: TGCGCCAGCAGCTTGCAAGGAGGGGCCCAAGAGACCCAGTACTTC
d_gene: TRBD2; j_gene: TRBJ2-3; v_gene: TRBV2; abundance: NA; CDR3aa: CASSEVGGPGDTQYF; CDR3nt: TGTGCCAGCAGTGAGGTGGGAGGGCCAGGGGATACGCAGTATTTT
d_gene: NA; j_gene: TRBJ1-4; v_gene: TRBV2; abundance: once; CDR3aa: CASGGTGREKLFF; CDR3nt: TGTGCCAGCGGTGGGACGGGACGTGAAAAACTGTTTTTT
d_gene: NA; j_gene: TRBJ2-3; v_gene: TRBV9; abundance: NA; CDR3aa: CASSVWATGADTQYF; CDR3nt: TGTGCCAGCAGCGTTTGGGCCACAGGCGCAGATACGCAGTATTTT
d_gene: TRBD1; j_gene: TRBJ1-2; v_gene: TRBV10-3; abundance: NA; CDR3aa: CAIRGGTGDYGYTF; CDR3nt: TGTGCCATCCGGGGGGGGACAGGGGATTATGGCTACACCTTC
d_gene: NA; j_gene: TRBJ2-2; v_gene: TRBV7-3; abundance: NA; CDR3aa: CASSSTGFTGELFF; CDR3nt: TGTGCCAGCAGCTCGACAGGATTCACCGGGGAGCTGTTTTTT
d_gene: TRBD1; j_gene: TRBJ2-7; v_gene: TRBV5-4; abundance: NA; CDR3aa: CASSRTGQGAYEQYF; CDR3nt: TGTGCCAGCAGCAGAACGGGACAGGGGGCCTACGAGCAGTACTTC
d_gene: TRBD1; j_gene: TRBJ2-5; v_gene: TRBV5-1; abundance: NA; CDR3aa: CASSQGAETQYF; CDR3nt: TGCGCCAGCAGCCAGGGGGCAGAGACCCAGTACTTC
d_gene: NA; j_gene: TRBJ1-1; v_gene: TRBV7-9; abundance: once; CDR3aa: CASSSPGDGEAFF; CDR3nt: TGTGCCAGCAGCTCCCCCGGGGATGGTGAAGCTTTCTTT
d_gene: TRBD1; j_gene: TRBJ2-2; v_gene: TRBV7-2; abundance: NA; CDR3aa: CASSGTGGTGELFF; CDR3nt: TGTGCCAGCAGCGGGACAGGGGGCACCGGGGAGCTGTTTTTT
d_gene: NA; j_gene: TRBJ2-7; v_gene: TRBV5-1; abundance: NA; CDR3aa: CASSPRASGYEQYF; CDR3nt: TGCGCCAGCAGCCCTCGCGCCTCGGGATACGAGCAGTACTTC
d_gene: NA; j_gene: TRBJ2-2; v_gene: TRBV6-1; abundance: NA; CDR3aa: CASSEPKGTYTGELFF; CDR3nt: TGTGCCAGCAGTGAACCTAAAGGGACGTACACCGGGGAGCTGTTTTTT
d_gene: NA; j_gene: TRBJ2-3; v_gene: TRBV7-2; abundance: NA; CDR3aa: CASSLAGGYTDTQYF; CDR3nt: TGTGCCAGCAGCTTAGCGGGCGGATACACAGATACGCAGTATTTT
d_gene: NA; j_gene: TRBJ1-5; v_gene: TRBV7-6; abundance: few; CDR3aa: CASSFAGVNQPQHF; CDR3nt: TGTGCCAGCAGCTTTGCAGGGGTCAATCAGCCCCAGCATTTT
d_gene: NA; j_gene: TRBJ2-3; v_gene: TRBV4-1; abundance: NA; CDR3aa: CASSQDSRTDTQYF; CDR3nt: TGCGCCAGCAGCCAAGACAGCCGCACAGATACGCAGTATTTT
d_gene: TRBD1; j_gene: TRBJ1-2; v_gene: TRBV27; abundance: NA; CDR3aa: CASSSWWDSAGNYGYTF; CDR3nt: TGTGCCAGCAGTTCCTGGTGGGACAGCGCTGGAAACTATGGCTACACCTTC
d_gene: NA; j_gene: TRBJ1-1; v_gene: TRBV7-6; abundance: once; CDR3aa: CASSSFSGTEAFF; CDR3nt: TGTGCCAGCAGCTCTTTTTCCGGGACTGAAGCTTTCTTT
d_gene: TRBD2; j_gene: TRBJ2-1; v_gene: TRBV7-3; abundance: once; CDR3aa: CASSLLLAAYNEQFF; CDR3nt: TGTGCCAGCAGCTTACTGCTAGCGGCATACAATGAGCAGTTCTTC
d_gene: TRBD1; j_gene: TRBJ2-3; v_gene: TRBV5-1; abundance: NA; CDR3aa: CASSLSDRATDTQYF; CDR3nt: TGCGCCAGCAGCTTAAGCGACAGGGCGACAGATACGCAGTATTTT
d_gene: TRBD2; j_gene: TRBJ2-1; v_gene: TRBV5-4; abundance: NA; CDR3aa: CASSEGLDNEQFF; CDR3nt: TGTGCCAGCAGCGAGGGACTAGACAATGAGCAGTTCTTC
d_gene: TRBD1; j_gene: TRBJ1-2; v_gene: TRBV7-9; abundance: NA; CDR3aa: CASSSNRGLGYGYTF; CDR3nt: TGTGCCAGCAGCTCAAACAGGGGGCTGGGCTATGGCTACACCTTC
d_gene: NA; j_gene: TRBJ1-4; v_gene: TRBV7-9; abundance: NA; CDR3aa: CASTPRVQTALEKLFF; CDR3nt: TGTGCCAGCACCCCGCGGGTACAGACCGCCCTTGAAAAACTGTTTTTT
d_gene: NA; j_gene: TRBJ1-1; v_gene: TRBV5-1; abundance: few; CDR3aa: CASSLVIGGLGGTEAFF; CDR3nt: TGCGCCAGCAGCTTGGTAATTGGGGGCCTGGGAGGCACTGAAGCTTTCTTT
d_gene: NA; j_gene: TRBJ1-4; v_gene: TRBV19; abundance: few; CDR3aa: CASREDLGTGEKLFF; CDR3nt: TGTGCCAGTAGGGAGGATCTTGGGACGGGTGAAAAACTGTTTTTT
d_gene: TRBD1; j_gene: TRBJ2-7; v_gene: TRBV27; abundance: NA; CDR3aa: CASRFAGRRDRGYEQYF; CDR3nt: TGTGCCAGCAGATTCGCTGGTAGACGAGACAGGGGATACGAGCAGTACTTC
d_gene: NA; j_gene: TRBJ2-3; v_gene: TRBV9; abundance: once; CDR3aa: CASSVAALGPSTDTQYF; CDR3nt: TGTGCCAGCAGCGTAGCCGCCCTAGGTCCTAGCACAGATACGCAGTATTTT
d_gene: NA; j_gene: TRBJ1-1; v_gene: TRBV7-2; abundance: NA; CDR3aa: CASSITWNTEAFF; CDR3nt: TGTGCCAGCAGCATAACATGGAACACTGAAGCTTTCTTT
d_gene: TRBD1; j_gene: TRBJ1-5; v_gene: TRBV4-2; abundance: NA; CDR3aa: CASSQDRRQGYQPQHF; CDR3nt: TGTGCCAGCAGCCAAGATCGGAGACAGGGGTATCAGCCCCAGCATTTT
d_gene: TRBD2; j_gene: TRBJ2-5; v_gene: TRBV27; abundance: NA; CDR3aa: CASSLGTSEPETQYF; CDR3nt: TGTGCCAGCAGTCTTGGGACTAGCGAACCAGAGACCCAGTACTTC
d_gene: NA; j_gene: TRBJ2-2; v_gene: TRBV18; abundance: NA; CDR3aa: CASSPLSGNTGELFF; CDR3nt: TGTGCCAGCTCACCACTTAGCGGGAACACCGGGGAGCTGTTTTTT
d_gene: NA; j_gene: TRBJ2-3; v_gene: TRBV2; abundance: NA; CDR3aa: CASRGDRVRTDTQYF; CDR3nt: TGTGCCAGCAGGGGAGACCGGGTTCGCACAGATACGCAGTATTTT
d_gene: TRBD1; j_gene: TRBJ2-5; v_gene: TRBV5-4; abundance: NA; CDR3aa: CASSSPPGQGAAETQYF; CDR3nt: TGTGCCAGCAGCTCCCCTCCGGGACAGGGGGCGGCAGAGACCCAGTACTTC